This T cell receptor (beta chain) was observed in a study of blood T cell repertoires in COVID-19. Study summary: Italy, Spain and the United States were the sources of the convalescent and acute COVID-19 samples. PBMCs, B-cell-depleted T cells, or T cells provided the cDNA or gDNA that made up the material.

CDR3 length equals 19 residues. Germline CDR1 and CDR2: SGHTA and FQGTGA. Unmatched junction bases numbered 15, after V lost 0 bases and J lost 4 bases. Original data processing: Quantification of nucleated cells was approximated via reference gene primer amplification. Libraries were prepared by immunoSEQ multiplex PCR; TCRdb keeps only in-frame clonotypes and omits some of them. Clone size and V and J calls were adopted from that table, with D and trimming inferred from the DNA. This table holds 200,000 or so clones, 70% to 85% found once. Sequenced material: peripheral blood. This clonotype was obtained from a human donor with acute or convalescent COVID-19. The donor label of this sample is uncertain. This chain joins TRBV7-3 and TRBJ1-2; 9 nucleotides align to TRBD1. DNA for the CDR3: TGTGCCAGCAGCTTAACACCGGGACAGGGAATCGCGGCCGGCTATGGCTACACCTTC. Its protein product is CASSLTPGQGIAAGYGYTF.